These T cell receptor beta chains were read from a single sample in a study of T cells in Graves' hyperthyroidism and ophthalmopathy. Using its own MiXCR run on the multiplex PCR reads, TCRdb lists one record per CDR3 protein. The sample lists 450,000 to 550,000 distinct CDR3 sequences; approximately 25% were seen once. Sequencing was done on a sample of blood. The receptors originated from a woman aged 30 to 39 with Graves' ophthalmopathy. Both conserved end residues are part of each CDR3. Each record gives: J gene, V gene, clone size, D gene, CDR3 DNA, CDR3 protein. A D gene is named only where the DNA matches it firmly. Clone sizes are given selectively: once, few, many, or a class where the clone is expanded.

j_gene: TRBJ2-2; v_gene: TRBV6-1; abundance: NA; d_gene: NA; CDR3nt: TGTGCCAGCAGAAAGCTTCCGGGCCATAACCCCGGGGAGCTGTTTTTT; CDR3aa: CASRKLPGHNPGELFF
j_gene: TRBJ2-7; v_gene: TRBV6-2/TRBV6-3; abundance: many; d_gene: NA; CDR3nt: TGTGCCAGCAGTTACTCAGGGACTGCGGAGTCCGAGCAGTACTTC; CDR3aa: CASSYSGTAESEQYF
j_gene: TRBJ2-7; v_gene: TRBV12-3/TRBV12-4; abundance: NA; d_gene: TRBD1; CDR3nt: TGTGCCAGCAGTTTACGACAGGGTGTCGACGAGCAGTACTTC; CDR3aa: CASSLRQGVDEQYF
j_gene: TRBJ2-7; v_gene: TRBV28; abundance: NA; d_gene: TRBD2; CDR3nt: TGTGCCAGCAGTTTGTCTAGCGGGTCCCTCCGAGGAACTTACGAGCAGTACTTC; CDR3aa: CASSLSSGSLRGTYEQYF
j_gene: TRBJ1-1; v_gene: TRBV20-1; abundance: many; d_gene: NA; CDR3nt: TGCAGTGCTAGGGAGGGGCTCACTGAAGCTTTCTTT; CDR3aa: CSAREGLTEAFF
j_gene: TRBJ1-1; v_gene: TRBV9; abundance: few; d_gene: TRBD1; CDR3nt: TGTGCCAGCAGCGGCCGGGACAGGGACGTGAACACTGAAGCTTTCTTT; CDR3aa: CASSGRDRDVNTEAFF
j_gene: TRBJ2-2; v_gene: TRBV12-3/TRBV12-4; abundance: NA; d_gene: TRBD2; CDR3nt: TGTGCCAGCAGTTTGGGACTTGGCGGGAGTTCGACCGGGGAGCTGTTTTTT; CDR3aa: CASSLGLGGSSTGELFF
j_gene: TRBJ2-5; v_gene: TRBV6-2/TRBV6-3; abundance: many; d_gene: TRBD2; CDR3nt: TGTGCCAGCAGCGGACTAGCGGGGGATCGGACCCAGTACTTC; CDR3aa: CASSGLAGDRTQYF
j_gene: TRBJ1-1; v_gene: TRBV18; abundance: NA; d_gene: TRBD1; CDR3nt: TGTGCCAGCTCACCACGACAGGGGGAAACTGAAGCTTTCTTT; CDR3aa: CASSPRQGETEAFF
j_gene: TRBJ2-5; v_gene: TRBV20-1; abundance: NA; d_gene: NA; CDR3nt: TGCAGTGCTAGGGGGAGGGGGCTATCGGCCCGATACCAAGAGACCCAGTACTTC; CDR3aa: CSARGRGLSARYQETQYF
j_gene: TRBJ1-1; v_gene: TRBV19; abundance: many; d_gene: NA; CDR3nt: TGTGCCAGTAGCCCATCGGCCGCTGAAGCTTTCTTT; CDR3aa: CASSPSAAEAFF
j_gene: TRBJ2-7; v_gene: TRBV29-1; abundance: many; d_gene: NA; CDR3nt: TGCAGCGTTACGCAGCCATCCTCCTACGAGCAGTACTTC; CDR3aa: CSVTQPSSYEQYF
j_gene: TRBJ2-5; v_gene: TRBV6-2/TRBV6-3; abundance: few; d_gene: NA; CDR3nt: TGTGCCAGCAGTTACGCGGGGGCCAACCAAGAGACCCAGTACTTC; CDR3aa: CASSYAGANQETQYF
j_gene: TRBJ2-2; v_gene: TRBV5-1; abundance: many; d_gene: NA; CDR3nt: TGCGCCAGCAGCTTTCCCAGGGTTGACACCGGGGAGCTGTTTTTT; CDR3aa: CASSFPRVDTGELFF
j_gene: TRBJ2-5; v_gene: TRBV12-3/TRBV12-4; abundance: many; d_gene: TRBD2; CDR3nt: TGTGCCAGCAATGACAGCGGGGGGCAAGAGACCCAGTACTTC; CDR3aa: CASNDSGGQETQYF
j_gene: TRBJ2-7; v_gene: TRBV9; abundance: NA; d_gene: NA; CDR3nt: TGTGCCAGCAGCGTAGCGTTAGGGTCCTACGAGCAGTACTTC; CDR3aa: CASSVALGSYEQYF
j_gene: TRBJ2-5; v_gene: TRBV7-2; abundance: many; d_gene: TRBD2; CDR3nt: TGTGCCAGCAGCACCTGGGGGGGATGGGGCGAGACCCAGTACTTC; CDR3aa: CASSTWGGWGETQYF
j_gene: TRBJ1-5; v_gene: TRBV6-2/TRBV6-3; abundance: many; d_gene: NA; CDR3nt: TGTGCCAGCAGTTACTCGGGATATAGCAATCAGCCCCAGCATTTT; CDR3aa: CASSYSGYSNQPQHF
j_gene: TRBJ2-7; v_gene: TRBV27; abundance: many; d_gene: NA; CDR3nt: TGTGCCAGCAGTTTAAGGGACACCTACGAGCAGTACTTC; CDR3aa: CASSLRDTYEQYF
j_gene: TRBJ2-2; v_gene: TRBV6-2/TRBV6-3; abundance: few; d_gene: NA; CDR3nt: TGTGCCAGCAGGAGACAGACCCCGAACACCGGGGAGCTGTTTTTT; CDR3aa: CASRRQTPNTGELFF
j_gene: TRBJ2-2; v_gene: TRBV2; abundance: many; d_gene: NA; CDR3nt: TGTGCCAGCCTCAGCAGGGTTGCCACCGGGGAGCTGTTTTTT; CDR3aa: CASLSRVATGELFF
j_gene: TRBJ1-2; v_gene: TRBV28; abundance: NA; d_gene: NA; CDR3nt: TGTGCCAGCAGTTCGGGTGGGGTGAACAACTATGGCTACACCTTC; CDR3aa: CASSSGGVNNYGYTF
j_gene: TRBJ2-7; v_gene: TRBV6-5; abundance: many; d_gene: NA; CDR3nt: TGTGCCAGCAGTTACTCGATAATGGGGGGGGCTCTCTACGAGCAGTACTTC; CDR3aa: CASSYSIMGGALYEQYF
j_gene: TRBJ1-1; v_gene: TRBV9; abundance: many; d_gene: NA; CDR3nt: TGTGCCAGCAGCGTAGGCGTTTTGGGTAGCACTGAAGCTTTCTTT; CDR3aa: CASSVGVLGSTEAFF
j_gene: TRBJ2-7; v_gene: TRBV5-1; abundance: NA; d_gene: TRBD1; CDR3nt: TGCTCCAGCAGCGGATCAGGGGGCCCCTACGAGCAGTACTTC; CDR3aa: CSSSGSGGPYEQYF
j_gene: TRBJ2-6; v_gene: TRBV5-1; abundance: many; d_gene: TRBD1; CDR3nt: TGCGCCAGCTGGGACGGACAGGGAGTCTCTGGGGCCAACGTCCTGACTTTC; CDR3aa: CASWDGQGVSGANVLTF
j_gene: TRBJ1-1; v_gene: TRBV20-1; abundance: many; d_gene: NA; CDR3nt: TGCAGTGCTAGCCCAGATAACACTGAAGCTTTCTTT; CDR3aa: CSASPDNTEAFF
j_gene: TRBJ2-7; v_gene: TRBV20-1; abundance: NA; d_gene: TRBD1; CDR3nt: TGCAGTGCTAAGGACAGGGGGCGCGAGCAGTACTTC; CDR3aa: CSAKDRGREQYF
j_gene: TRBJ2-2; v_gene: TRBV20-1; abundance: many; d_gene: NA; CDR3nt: TGCAGTGCTAGTTCGGGGATGGAAGGCGGGGAGCTGTTTTTT; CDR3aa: CSASSGMEGGELFF
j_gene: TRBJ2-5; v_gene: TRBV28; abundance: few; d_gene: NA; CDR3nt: TGTGCCAGCAGCCGACTAGTCCAGAGGGAGACCCAGTACTTC; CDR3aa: CASSRLVQRETQYF
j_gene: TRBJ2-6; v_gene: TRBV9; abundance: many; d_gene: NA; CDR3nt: TGTGCCAGCAGCGTAGCTGAAACTGGGGCCAACGTCCTGACTTTC; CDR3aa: CASSVAETGANVLTF
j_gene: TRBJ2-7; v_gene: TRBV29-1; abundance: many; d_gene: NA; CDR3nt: TGCAGCGTTATGGGAACTAGATCTCCTGGCGAGCAGTACTTC; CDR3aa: CSVMGTRSPGEQYF
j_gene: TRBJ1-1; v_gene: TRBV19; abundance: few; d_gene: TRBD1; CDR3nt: TGTGCCAGTAGTATAAGGGGGCACCAGGGGGAAGCTTTCTTT; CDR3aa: CASSIRGHQGEAFF
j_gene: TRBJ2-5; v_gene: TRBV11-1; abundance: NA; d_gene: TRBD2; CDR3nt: TGTGCCAGCAGCTCCAACCTAGCGGCCCTCCAAGAGACCCAGTACTTC; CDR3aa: CASSSNLAALQETQYF
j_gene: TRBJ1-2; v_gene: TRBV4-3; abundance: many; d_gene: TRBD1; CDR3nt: TGCGCCAGCAGCCACCTCCGGGACAGCTATGGCTACACCTTC; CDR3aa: CASSHLRDSYGYTF
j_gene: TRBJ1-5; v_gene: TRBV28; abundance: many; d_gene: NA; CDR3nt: TGTGCCAGCAGTCCCCCGGAGAGGATGAATCAGCCCCAGCATTTT; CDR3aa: CASSPPERMNQPQHF
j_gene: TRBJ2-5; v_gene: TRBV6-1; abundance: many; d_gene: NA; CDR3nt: TGTGCCAGCAGTGTCTACCTAGGGAGTGATCAAGAGACCCAGTACTTC; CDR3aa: CASSVYLGSDQETQYF
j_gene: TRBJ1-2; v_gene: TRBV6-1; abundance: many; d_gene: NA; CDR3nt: TGTGCCAGCAGTGAAGAAAGCCTCGGCTACACCTTC; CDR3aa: CASSEESLGYTF
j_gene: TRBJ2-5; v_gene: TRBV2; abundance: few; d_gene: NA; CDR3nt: TGTGCCAGCAGGCTAGGGAATCCAGAGACCCAGTACTTC; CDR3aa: CASRLGNPETQYF
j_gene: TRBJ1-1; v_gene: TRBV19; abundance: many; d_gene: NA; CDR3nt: TGTGCCAGTAGTCCAGGGTACATGAACACTGAAGCTTTCTTT; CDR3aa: CASSPGYMNTEAFF
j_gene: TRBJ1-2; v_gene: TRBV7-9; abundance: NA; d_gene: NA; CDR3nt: TGTGCCACCTGGGCTGCGTCCGGCTACACCTTC; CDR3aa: CATWAASGYTF
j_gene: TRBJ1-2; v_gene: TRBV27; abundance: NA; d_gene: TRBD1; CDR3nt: TGTGCCAGCAGTTTAGGCCCCGGCAGGGGGCTTGGCTACACCTTC; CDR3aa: CASSLGPGRGLGYTF
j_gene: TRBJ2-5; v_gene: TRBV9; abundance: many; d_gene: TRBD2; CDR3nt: TGTGCCAGCAGCGTAGTGGGTGGAGCGGGGGCCCAAGAGACCCAGTACTTC; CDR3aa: CASSVVGGAGAQETQYF
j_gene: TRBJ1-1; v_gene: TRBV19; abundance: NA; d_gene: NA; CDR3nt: TGTGCCAGTAGTATAGTAGGGGGGCAGGGCACTGAAGCTTTCTTT; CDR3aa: CASSIVGGQGTEAFF
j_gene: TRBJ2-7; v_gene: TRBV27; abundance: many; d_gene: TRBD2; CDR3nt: TGTGCCAGCAGTTTCTCCGGACTAGCGGTCTACGAGCAGTACTTC; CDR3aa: CASSFSGLAVYEQYF
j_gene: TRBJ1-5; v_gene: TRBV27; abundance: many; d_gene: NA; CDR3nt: TGTGCCAGCAGTCCACTCGGCGGGGGGCAGCCCCAGCATTTT; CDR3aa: CASSPLGGGQPQHF
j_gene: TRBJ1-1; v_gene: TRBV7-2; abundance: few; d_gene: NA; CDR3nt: TGTGCCAGCAGCTTAGGGCAGGCGTCGGTAGCTGAAGCTTTCTTT; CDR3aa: CASSLGQASVAEAFF
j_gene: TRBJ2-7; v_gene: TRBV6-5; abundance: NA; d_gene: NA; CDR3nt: TGTTCCAGCAGTTCCTACGTAAGGGGATCCTACGAGCAGTACTTC; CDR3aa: CSSSSYVRGSYEQYF
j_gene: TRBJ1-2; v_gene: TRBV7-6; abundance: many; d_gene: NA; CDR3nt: TGTGCCAGCAGCTCGGTCCAGGGGAGTCATGGCTACACCTTC; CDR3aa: CASSSVQGSHGYTF
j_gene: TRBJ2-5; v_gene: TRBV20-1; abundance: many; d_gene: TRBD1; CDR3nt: TGCAGTGCTAGACCGACAGGGACGGGAGAGACCCAGTACTTC; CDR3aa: CSARPTGTGETQYF
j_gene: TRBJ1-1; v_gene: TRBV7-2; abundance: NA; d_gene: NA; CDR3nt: TGTGCCAGCAGCTATCAACGGGGCACTGAAGCTTTCTTT; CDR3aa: CASSYQRGTEAFF
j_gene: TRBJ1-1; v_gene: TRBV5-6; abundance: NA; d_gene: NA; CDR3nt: TGTGCCAGCAGCTTTTGGAGGGGAACGAACACTGAAGCTTTCTTT; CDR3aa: CASSFWRGTNTEAFF
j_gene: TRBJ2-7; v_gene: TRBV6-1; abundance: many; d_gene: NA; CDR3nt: TGTGCCAGCAGGAAGGGCGACAACTCCTACGAGCAGTACTTC; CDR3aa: CASRKGDNSYEQYF
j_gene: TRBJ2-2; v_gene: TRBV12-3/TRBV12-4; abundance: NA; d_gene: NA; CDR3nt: TGTGCCAGCAGTTCGTCAGGGAAAGCCGGGGAGCTGTTTTTT; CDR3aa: CASSSSGKAGELFF
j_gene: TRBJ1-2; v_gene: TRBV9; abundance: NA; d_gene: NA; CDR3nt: TGTGCCAGCAGCTCCTTAAAGACAAGCTCTTATGGCTACACCTTC; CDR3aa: CASSSLKTSSYGYTF
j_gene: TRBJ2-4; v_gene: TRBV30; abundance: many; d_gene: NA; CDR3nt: TGTGCCTGGAGTGTACGCGGGGCCAAAAACATTCAGTACTTC; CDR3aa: CAWSVRGAKNIQYF
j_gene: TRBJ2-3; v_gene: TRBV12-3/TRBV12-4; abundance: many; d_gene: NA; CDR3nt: TGTGCCAGCAGTCCCCCCCTAACAGATACGCAGTATTTT; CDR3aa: CASSPPLTDTQYF
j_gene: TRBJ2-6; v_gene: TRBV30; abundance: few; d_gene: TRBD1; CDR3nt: TGTGCCTGGACCGGGACAGGGGCTGGGGCCAACGTCCTGACTTTC; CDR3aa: CAWTGTGAGANVLTF
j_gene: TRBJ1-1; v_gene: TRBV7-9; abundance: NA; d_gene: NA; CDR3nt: TGTGCCAGCAGCGTCAAGGGCACTGAAGCTTTCTTT; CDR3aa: CASSVKGTEAFF
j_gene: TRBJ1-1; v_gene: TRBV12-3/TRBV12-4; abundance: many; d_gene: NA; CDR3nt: TGTGCCAGCAGTTTTGGAGGGGCGAACACTGAAGCTTTCTTT; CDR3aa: CASSFGGANTEAFF